This T cell receptor beta chain originates from a study of T cells in Graves' hyperthyroidism and ophthalmopathy. From RNA transcripts, TCR beta CDR3 regions were amplified. The HTBI primer set was used in a first-round RT-PCR of the TCR CDR3. TCRdb re-called the multiplex PCR reads with MiXCR, one entry per CDR3 protein. This table holds around 600,000 distinct CDR3 sequences, around 16% found once. Ophthalmopathy patients had Clinical Activity Score at least 3, NOSPECS grade at least 4, duration under 3 months. Study conclusions and caveats: Ophthalmopathy and stable hyperthyroidism were separated by a 13 V-J model. The model made its ophthalmopathy prediction, and onset followed a median approximately six months later. Blood also carried most thyroid clonotypes expanded above 0.001.

With 2 bases removed from V and 3 bases from J, the gap between germline ends came to 16 bases. In germline, CDR1 is KGHSH, CDR2 LQKENI. The CDR3 is 17 residues long. This clonotype was observed once. Its matching antigen is unknown. The source material was blood. The chain is built from TRBV18 and TRBJ2-2; weak D call: TRBD1 (5 bases). The clonotype was recovered from a woman in her 40s with Graves' ophthalmopathy. Written as DNA, the CDR3 is TGTGCCAGCTCACCATTCCCCCCCTTCAGGGACACCGGGGAGCTGTTTTTT. It specifies CASSPFPPFRDTGELFF. Combining the CDR3 with reference TRBV18 and TRBJ2-2 gives the whole variable domain NAGVMQNPRHLVRRRGQEARLRCSPMKGHSHVYWYRQLPEEGLKFMVYLQKENIIDESGMPKERFSAEFPKEGPSILRIQQVVRGDSAAYFCASSPFPPFRDTGELFFGEGSRLTVL.